The 26 T cell receptor beta chains reported below all come from one sample, sequenced in a study of cytomegalovirus exposure and HLA in healthy donors. The repertoire was sequenced with immunoSEQ multiplex PCR; TCRdb's copy has only in-frame clones and lacks some. The sample records fewer than 400,000 clones, 86% being singletons. The specimen sequenced was PBMCs. All receptors come from a woman between 18 and 29 years old in good health and CMV-seronegative.

The rearrangement uses TRBV11-2 and TRBJ1-2; 7 bases fit TRBD1. J gave up 6 bases and V 3 bases, and 4 bases lay outside the gene matches. Germline V gene lookup returns CDR1 SGHAT and CDR2 FQNNGV. This CDR3 comprises 13 residues. CDR3 in DNA: TGTGCCAGCAGCTTGGTCCAGGGGGATGGCTACACCTTC. This gives the protein CASSLVQGDGYTF.

The chain recombines TRBV2 with TRBJ2-2; 8 bases align to TRBD2. The CDR3 totals 15 residues. Germline trimming cut 6 bases from V and 0 bases from J; bases unmatched to any gene: 3. From germline, CDR1 is SNHLY and CDR2 FYNNEI. CDR3 loop: CASRREGTNTGELFF. CDR3 coding DNA: TGTGCCAGCAGACGGGAGGGGACGAACACCGGGGAGCTGTTTTTT.

The V and J genes are TRBV27 and TRBJ1-4; D not certain. The CDR3 is 17 amino acids. Germline values: CDR1 MNHEY, CDR2 SMNVEV (reference sequence). Trimming took off 5 bases at V and 0 bases at J, with 16 bases between the two ends. CDR3 in amino acids: CASSRLADLATNEKLFF. In DNA, the CDR3 is TGTGCCAGCAGTAGATTAGCGGATCTTGCAACTAATGAAAAACTGTTTTTT.

This chain uses TRBV29-1 with TRBJ2-5; 7 nucleotides line up with TRBD2. J was trimmed by 4 bases and V by 6 bases; bases with no gene match: 8. Germline assignment: CDR1 SQVTM and CDR2 ANQGSEA. The CDR3 sequence is 13 residues long. The CDR3, as DNA: TGCAGCGTACGCGGGGGTTTCGGAGAGACCCAGTACTTC. Translation: CSVRGGFGETQYF. Together with reference TRBV29-1 and TRBJ2-5, the CDR3 gives the full variable domain: SAVISQKPSRDICQRGTSLTIQCQVDSQVTMMFWYRQQPGQSLTLIATANQGSEATYESGFVIDKFPISRPNLTFSTLTVSNMSPEDSSIYLCSVRGGFGETQYFGPGTRLLVL.

CDR3 nucleotides: TGCAGCGTTGTTATCGGGGCTAGCGGGGCCCAGACCCAGTACTTC. It is translated as CSVVIGASGAQTQYF. This sequence joins TRBV29-1 and TRBJ2-5; 9 positions agree with TRBD2. The CDR3 extends over 15 amino acids. V trimming: 4 bases; J trimming: 6 bases; junction bases outside the gene matches: 12. The germline gives CDR1 SQVTM, CDR2 ANQGSEA.

This sequence joins TRBV9 and TRBJ2-5; tentative D call: TRBD1 (6 bases). Trimming removed 3 bases from V and 7 bases from J, with 19 bases in between. In germline, CDR1 is SGDLS, CDR2 YYNGEE. This CDR3 has 15 residues. CDR3 sequence reads: CASSERDTPSGTQYF. CDR3 coding DNA: TGTGCCAGCAGCGAACGGGACACCCCCAGTGGGACCCAGTACTTC.

The gene calls are TRBV5-6 and TRBJ1-3; D not resolved. This CDR3 is 15 amino acids long. The germline gives CDR1 SGHDT, CDR2 YYEEEE. V dropped 2 bases and J dropped 4 bases, with 13 bases sitting between them. The CDR3 DNA is TGTGCCAGCAGCTTTGGTTCGGGGTACGGAAACACCATATATTTT. It encodes CASSFGSGYGNTIYF.

The V gene is TRBV6-5, the J gene TRBJ1-1; tentative D call: TRBD1 (6 bases). Germline V gene lookup returns CDR1 MNHEY and CDR2 SVGAGI. V was clipped by 6 bases and J by 5 bases, with 13 bases between them. CDR3 size: 13 residues. CDR3 DNA sequence: TGTGCCAGCAGCCTCGGGGGGCGAACTGAAGCTTTCTTT. The encoded protein is CASSLGGRTEAFF.

This chain uses TRBV6-5 with TRBJ2-7, with 9 bases that match TRBD1. CDR3 length: 14 amino acids. V was pared by 2 bases and J by 6 bases, with 5 bases of the junction left unmatched. Germline lookup yields CDR1 MNHEY and CDR2 SVGAGI. CDR3: CASSYLQGAGEQYF. CDR3 coding DNA: TGTGCCAGCAGTTACCTACAGGGGGCAGGCGAGCAGTACTTC.

This clone has only a few counts. The rearrangement links TRBV27 to TRBJ1-2; 8 bases line up with TRBD1. The CDR3 sequence is 15 residues long. V was clipped by 2 bases and J by 8 bases; unmatched bases: 10. Germline CDR1 reads MNHEY; CDR2 reads SMNVEV (reference sequence). CDR3 region: CASSLRPRHRGGYTF. For the CDR3, the DNA is TGTGCCAGCAGTTTACGGCCCCGCCACAGGGGGGGCTACACCTTC.

V gene TRBV6-1 combines with J gene TRBJ1-5; D remains ambiguous. Germline V gene data show CDR1 as MNHNS and CDR2 as SASEGT. The germline V and J ends were trimmed by 2 bases and 6 bases, with 17 bases remaining between them. The CDR3 is made up of 16 amino acids. CDR3 residues: CASSETFFSDFQPQHF. CDR3 DNA sequence: TGTGCCAGCAGTGAAACCTTTTTTTCGGACTTTCAGCCCCAGCATTTT.

This clone was detected once. The V gene is TRBV14, the J gene TRBJ1-5; a weak D match, TRBD1 (5 bases). With 0 bases removed from V and 3 bases from J, the gap between germline ends came to 9 bases. This CDR3 region has 15 residues. CDR1 SGHDN and CDR2 FVKESK come from the germline V gene. The CDR3 nucleotides read TGTGCCAGCAGCCAAGATCGCAGGGACAATCAGCCCCAGCATTTT. Translated, it gives CASSQDRRDNQPQHF.

The chain is built from TRBV15 and TRBJ2-7; weak D call: TRBD2 (5 bases). Between the trimmed V and J ends, which lost 3 bases and 1 base, there was a span of 13 bases. CDR1 is LNHNV, CDR2 YYDKDF, per germline (reference sequence). CDR3 length equals 15 residues. This CDR3 is CATSRRAEGSYEQYF. CDR3 nucleotide sequence: TGTGCCACCAGCAGGCGGGCTGAGGGTTCCTACGAGCAGTACTTC. The full variable domain, its missing parts supplied by reference TRBV15 and TRBJ2-7, is DAMVIQNPRYQVTQFGKPVTLSCSQTLNHNVMYWYQQKSSQAPKLLFHYYDKDFNNEADTPDNFQSRRPNTSFCFLDIRSPGLGDTAMYLCATSRRAEGSYEQYFGPGTRLTVT.

This chain connects TRBV5-6 to TRBJ2-7; the match to TRBD1 covers 12 bases. Trimming took 4 bases from V and 5 from J; bases not matched to a gene: 13. Looked up from germline, CDR1 is SGHDT and CDR2 is YYEEEE. This CDR3 is built from 17 residues. The CDR3 reads CASSEGTGGALKHEQYF. The CDR3 DNA reads TGTGCCAGCAGCGAGGGGACAGGGGGCGCGCTTAAACACGAGCAGTACTTC.

In its sample, this clone was seen once. This chain joins TRBV7-2 and TRBJ1-1, with 8 bases that match TRBD1. Germline CDR1 is SGHTA and CDR2 is FQGNSA. V lost 5 bases, J lost 11 bases, and 10 bases stayed unmatched. The length of the CDR3 is 13 residues. This chain's CDR3 is CASSTWTGNTAFF. The CDR3 DNA follows: TGTGCCAGCAGCACCTGGACAGGGAATACGGCTTTCTTT.

CDR3 in DNA: TGTGCCAGCAGTTATACCCGGGGGGTATGGACTGAAGCTTTCTTT. Its translation is CASSYTRGVWTEAFF. The genes are TRBV28 and TRBJ1-1; a weak D match, TRBD1 (5 bases). This CDR3 is 15 amino acids long. The ends were cut back, 4 bases at V and 5 bases at J, with 17 bases in the middle. Germline CDR1 and CDR2: MDHEN and SYDVKM.

The rearrangement uses TRBV7-2 and TRBJ2-5; 10 bases agree with TRBD1. The V gene end was trimmed by 3 bases and the J gene end by 5 bases; junction bases not matched to a gene: 9. Germline CDR1 and CDR2: SGHTA and FQGNSA. This CDR3 is 16 amino acids long. The CDR3 here is CASSFNARTGGETQYF. As DNA, the CDR3 is TGTGCCAGCAGCTTCAATGCCAGGACAGGGGGGGAGACCCAGTACTTC. The entire variable domain, with the rest obtained from reference TRBV7-2 and TRBJ2-5, is as follows: GAGVSQSPSNKVTEKGKDVELRCDPISGHTALYWYRQSLGQGLEFLIYFQGNSAPDKSGLPSDRFSAERTGGSVSTLTIQRTQQEDSAVYLCASSFNARTGGETQYFGPGTRLLVL.

The chain links TRBV28 to TRBJ2-1; perhaps TRBD1 as D (6 bases). In germline, CDR1 is MDHEN, CDR2 SYDVKM. V lost 3 bases to trimming and J lost 1 base, with 10 bases between them. This CDR3 contains 15 residues. The CDR3 sequence is CASSLGHRSYNEQFF. In DNA, the CDR3 is TGTGCCAGCAGTTTGGGACATAGATCCTACAATGAGCAGTTCTTC.

This clone was detected a few times. V is TRBV5-4 and J is TRBJ2-2, with D possibly TRBD2 on 6 matching bases. This CDR3 has 16 residues. V was clipped by 3 bases and J by 1 base, with 13 bases between them. Germline V gene data show CDR1 as SGHNT and CDR2 as YYREEE (reference sequence). CDR3: CASSSGTGLNTGELFF. As DNA, the CDR3 is TGTGCCAGCAGCTCGGGAACGGGACTGAACACCGGGGAGCTGTTTTTT. The full variable domain, in which reference TRBV5-4 and TRBJ2-2 provide the parts outside the CDR3, is ETGVTQSPTHLIKTRGQQVTLRCSSQSGHNTVSWYQQALGQGPQFIFQYYREEENGRGNFPPRFSGLQFPNYSSELNVNALELDDSALYLCASSSGTGLNTGELFFGEGSRLTVL.

The gene calls are TRBV18 and TRBJ2-6; D not certain. CDR3 size: 16 residues. Deletions cut 3 bases from V and 0 bases from J, with 9 bases between. Looked up from germline, CDR1 is KGHSH and CDR2 is LQKENI. CDR3 sequence reads: CASSPLSYSGANVLTF. CDR3 bases: TGTGCCAGCTCACCCCTATCATACTCTGGGGCCAACGTCCTGACTTTC.

The gene calls are TRBV7-9 and TRBJ1-1; D gene uncertain. Trimming left V 1 base short and J 3 bases short, with 12 bases between. The CDR3 runs to 15 residues. Looked up from germline, CDR1 is SEHNR and CDR2 is FQNEAQ (reference sequence). CDR3 nucleotides: TGTGCCAGCAGCTTAGTTGGCGGCGGAGACACTGAAGCTTTCTTT. This translates into CASSLVGGGDTEAFF.

The chain joins TRBV9 to TRBJ1-2, with D perhaps TRBD1 (6 bases). This CDR3 is 15 amino acids long. CDR1 and CDR2 from the germline V gene are SGDLS and YYNGEE. The V and J ends lost 0 bases and 0 bases respectively, with 9 bases between them. The CDR3 nucleotides are TGTGCCAGCAGCGTAGGGGGACATCCTAACTATGGCTACACCTTC. Protein: CASSVGGHPNYGYTF.

CDR3 loop: CASSTIAGVYEQYF. CDR3 DNA sequence: TGTGCCAGTAGTACAATAGCGGGAGTCTACGAGCAGTACTTC. V gene TRBV19 combines with J gene TRBJ2-7; 9 bases agree with TRBD2. The CDR3 spans 14 residues. The V gene end was trimmed by 4 bases and the J gene end by 3 bases; junction bases not matched to a gene: 4. Germline V gives CDR1 LNHDA, CDR2 SQIVND (reference sequence).

The chain's CDR3 is CASSPTESVTSAYTF. Here the CDR3 DNA reads TGTGCCAGCTCACCTACGGAATCCGTGACATCGGCCTACACCTTC. The chain combines TRBV18 with TRBJ1-2; D gene ambiguous. This CDR3 contains 15 residues. Germline V gene lookup returns CDR1 KGHSH and CDR2 LQKENI. V gave up 3 bases and J gave up 10 bases, with 21 bases separating them.

This clone has just one count. This chain uses TRBV9 with TRBJ1-1; the D gene is possibly TRBD1 (6 bases). The CDR3 spans 16 residues. CDR1 and CDR2 from the germline V gene are SGDLS and YYNGEE. V lost 3 bases and J lost 1, with 16 bases in between. The CDR3 DNA is TGTGCCAGCAGCGGGGGAACAACAGGGAAGAACACTGAAGCTTTCTTT. This codes for CASSGGTTGKNTEAFF.

Of note for this clone: This clone may be a read error of a much larger clone one base away. This sample includes further DNA sequences coding for the same CDR3. In nucleotides, the CDR3 is TGTGCCAACCTCCGGACTCTCGGAGGAAACGAGCAGTACTTC. The encoded protein is CANLRTLGGNEQYF. The chain joins TRBV2 to TRBJ2-7; a possible D gene is TRBD2 (5 bases). The germline gives CDR1 SNHLY, CDR2 FYNNEI. V shed 10 bases and J shed 5 bases, with 21 bases lying between them. The CDR3 runs to 14 residues.